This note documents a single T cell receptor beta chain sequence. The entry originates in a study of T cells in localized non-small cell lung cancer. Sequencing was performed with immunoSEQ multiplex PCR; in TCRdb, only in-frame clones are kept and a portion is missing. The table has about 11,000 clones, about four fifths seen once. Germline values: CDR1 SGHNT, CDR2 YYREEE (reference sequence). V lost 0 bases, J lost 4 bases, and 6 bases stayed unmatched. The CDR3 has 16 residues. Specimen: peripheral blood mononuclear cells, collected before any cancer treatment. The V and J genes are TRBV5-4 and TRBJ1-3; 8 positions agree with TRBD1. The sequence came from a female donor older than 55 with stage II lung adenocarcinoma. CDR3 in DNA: TGTGCCAGCAGCTTGGCCGGACAGGGCCAGGGAAACACCATATATTTT. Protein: CASSLAGQGQGNTIYF.